These 19 T cell receptor beta chains originate from one sample sequenced in a study of T cells in Graves' hyperthyroidism and ophthalmopathy. Amplification targeted TCR beta CDR3 regions from RNA transcripts. First-round RT-PCR targeting the TCR CDR3 was performed with the HTBI primer set. Using its own MiXCR run on the multiplex PCR reads, TCRdb lists one record per CDR3 protein. The sample has around 660,000 distinct CDR3 sequences; roughly 46% are singletons. The specimen was peripheral blood or thyroid tissue (not recorded which). Every receptor here comes from an adult man with Graves' disease, either hyperthyroidism or ophthalmopathy (not recorded which).

The chain recombines TRBV24-1 with TRBJ1-4; D unclear. The length of the CDR3 is 11 residues. In germline, CDR1 is KGHDR, CDR2 SFDVKD. V was cut by 7 bases and J by 8 bases, with 7 bases left in between. The CDR3 nucleotides are TGTGCCACCAGCCCGGGCGAAAAACTGTTTTTT. Residues: CATSPGEKLFF.

This clonotype was observed at least ten times. The CDR3 region is CASSTLNQPQHF. The CDR3 DNA is TGTGCCAGTAGTACTCTCAATCAGCCCCAGCATTTT. The chain couples TRBV19 to TRBJ1-5; D is uncertain. The CDR3 sequence is 12 residues long. In germline, CDR1 is LNHDA, CDR2 SQIVND (reference sequence). Trimming removed 4 bases at V and 3 bases at J, with 4 bases between.

The CDR3 DNA reads as TGTGCCAGTAGCTCGTTAGGGACGGCTTCTGAAGCTTTCTTT. It is translated as CASSSLGTASEAFF. The chain carries TRBV19 and TRBJ1-1; D perhaps matches TRBD1 (5 bases). V dropped 6 bases and J dropped 6 bases, with 17 bases sitting between them. Germline loops: CDR1 LNHDA, CDR2 SQIVND (reference sequence). CDR3 length: 14 amino acids.

Regarding this clonotype: It is unclear where the CDR3 begins or ends on the DNA, so no DNA is shown, and the CDR3 is as TCRdb lists it. This sequence joins TRBV29-1 and TRBJ1-2; the table's D call of TRBD1 was not tested on the DNA. Counting both end residues, the CDR3 totals 15 amino acids. The V gene's germline CDR1 is SQVTM and CDR2 ANQGSEA. This CDR3 is CSVPPGVDGYTFHQF.

This clonotype was observed many times. The chain uses TRBV6-5 and TRBJ1-1; no firm D call. The germline CDR1 and CDR2 sequences are MNHEY and SVGAGI. V lost 3 bases, J lost 0 bases, and 11 bases lay in between. The length of the CDR3 is 15 residues. The CDR3 nucleotides read TGTGCCAGCAGTTATTCGAGGGAGATGAACACTGAAGCTTTCTTT. Amino acid sequence: CASSYSREMNTEAFF.

There are many counts of this clonotype. V gene TRBV2 combines with J gene TRBJ1-2; a weak D match, TRBD1 (5 bases). With 4 bases removed from V and 4 bases from J, the gap between germline ends came to 13 bases. The V gene's germline CDR1 is SNHLY and CDR2 FYNNEI. This CDR3 spans 14 amino acids. The CDR3, as DNA: TGTGCCAGCAGTGGAGGCAGGGACTCCTATGGCTACACCTTC. Translated, it gives CASSGGRDSYGYTF.

The genes are TRBV11-1 and TRBJ2-7; 12 nucleotides agree with TRBD1. Germline CDR1 and CDR2: SGHAT and FQDESV (reference sequence). The V and J ends lost 5 bases and 5 bases, in that order; junction bases with no gene match: 7. The CDR3 contains 15 residues. CDR3 sequence: CASSRGTGGFDEQYF. CDR3 coding DNA: TGTGCCAGCAGCCGCGGGACAGGGGGCTTCGACGAGCAGTACTTC.

This chain joins TRBV11-1 and TRBJ1-1; D gene ambiguous. Trimming stripped 0 bases from V and 5 bases from J, with 7 bases between. In germline, CDR1 is SGHAT, CDR2 FQDESV (reference sequence). The CDR3 length is 13 residues. CDR3 in DNA: TGTGCCAGCAGCTTAGCAGGGAGGACTGAAGCTTTCTTT. The encoded protein is CASSLAGRTEAFF.

On this clonotype itself: This may arise from a read error, as a much more abundant clone is one base away. The chain recombines TRBV7-8 with TRBJ2-7, with TRBD2 as a possible D gene (6 bases). The CDR3 loop spans 14 amino acids. CDR1 and CDR2 from the germline V gene are SGHVS and FQNEAQ. The CDR3 DNA reads TGTGCCAGCAGCTCTGTTGGGGGGACCTACGAGCAGCACTTC. It is translated as CASSSVGGTYEQHF.

This clonotype was counted a few times. The CDR3, as DNA: TGTGCCAGCAGCCCCTTAGGGGGTGACTACGAGCAGTACTTC. Protein sequence: CASSPLGGDYEQYF. J is TRBJ2-7 and V is TRBV7-2; weak D call: TRBD1 (6 bases). Germline-derived CDR1 and CDR2 are SGHTA and FQGNSA. V was trimmed by 5 bases and J by 3 bases, leaving 14 bases between them. The CDR3 consists of 14 residues.

This clonotype turned up a few times. V and J are TRBV20-1 and TRBJ2-5; TRBD1 or TRBD2 may be the D gene (5 bases each). The germline V gene has CDR1 DFQATT and CDR2 SNEGSKA (reference sequence). The CDR3 is 15 residues long. V was clipped by 0 bases and J by 5 bases, with 16 bases between them. CDR3 DNA sequence: TGCAGTGCTAGAGATGGGGCAGGGAGTCAGGAGACCCAGTACTTC. This sequence encodes CSARDGAGSQETQYF.

This clonotype has just a few counts. This chain links TRBV20-1 with TRBJ1-5; 8 positions agree with TRBD1. The CDR3 length is 13 residues. Germline lookup yields CDR1 DFQATT and CDR2 SNEGSKA (reference sequence). J lost 4 bases, V lost 5 bases, and 4 bases had no gene match. The CDR3 sequence: CSAATGDNQPQHF. The CDR3 bases are TGCAGTGCTGCGACAGGGGATAATCAGCCCCAGCATTTT.

This clonotype was recorded a few times. DNA for the CDR3: TGTGCCAGCAGCCACTATTACGAGCAGTACTTC. Residues: CASSHYYEQYF. The rearrangement uses TRBV6-5 and TRBJ2-7; no firm D call. The CDR3 runs to 11 residues. Germline V gene sequence: CDR1 MNHEY, CDR2 SVGAGI. Trimming pared 6 bases from V and 4 bases from J, leaving 7 bases between.

This clonotype has at least ten counts. This chain links TRBV2 with TRBJ2-7; 8 positions agree with TRBD2. The CDR3 consists of 12 residues. The junction had 3 bases not matched to a gene; V was cut back by 8 bases and J by 3 bases. Germline CDR1 reads SNHLY; CDR2 reads FYNNEI. The CDR3 region is CASDLAGYEQYF. The CDR3 bases are TGTGCCAGCGACCTAGCGGGCTACGAGCAGTACTTC.

This rearrangement joins TRBV19 to TRBJ1-2; perhaps TRBD1 as D (6 bases). Between the trimmed V and J ends, which lost 6 bases and 4 bases, there was a span of 21 bases. The CDR3 runs 16 residues. Germline V CDR1 and CDR2: LNHDA, SQIVND (reference sequence). The DNA of the CDR3 is TGTGCCAGTAGCATGGGGACAAAAAGGGGCCTCTATGGCTACACCTTC. Translated: CASSMGTKRGLYGYTF.

The V gene is TRBV2, the J gene TRBJ1-5, with 8 bases lining up with TRBD1. The trim removed 3 bases at V and 6 bases at J, leaving 7 bases unmatched. The CDR3 is 15 residues long. Germline V gene data show CDR1 as SNHLY and CDR2 as FYNNEI. CDR3 region: CASSDGQGATQPQHF. CDR3 DNA: TGTGCCAGCAGTGACGGACAGGGCGCAACTCAGCCCCAGCATTTT.

V gene TRBV2 combines with J gene TRBJ1-4, with 10 bases fitting TRBD1. The CDR3 length is 15 residues. Unmatched junction bases numbered 9, after V lost 10 bases and J lost 4 bases. Germline-derived CDR1 and CDR2 are SNHLY and FYNNEI. The CDR3 here is CATSGTGDGNEKLFF. For the CDR3, the DNA is TGTGCCACCTCCGGGACAGGGGATGGTAATGAAAAACTGTTTTTT.

The chain uses TRBV24-1 and TRBJ1-5; D call uncertain. The V end lost 2 bases, the J end lost 2 bases, and 15 bases lay between the germline ends. CDR1 is KGHDR and CDR2 is SFDVKD in the germline V gene. The CDR3 contains 17 residues. Written as DNA, the CDR3 is TGTGCCACCAGTGATTCGAAGACCGACCCTGGCAATCAGCCCCAGCATTTT. Its protein is CATSDSKTDPGNQPQHF.

This clonotype was observed a few times. The chain uses TRBV20-1 and TRBJ1-2, with D perhaps matching TRBD1 (5 bases). The CDR3 extends over 12 amino acids. V was pared by 4 bases and J by 3 bases, with 9 bases between. Per germline, CDR1 DFQATT and CDR2 SNEGSKA (reference sequence). This CDR3 is CSATRGDYGYTF. The CDR3 nucleotides are TGCAGTGCTACCAGAGGGGACTATGGCTACACCTTC.